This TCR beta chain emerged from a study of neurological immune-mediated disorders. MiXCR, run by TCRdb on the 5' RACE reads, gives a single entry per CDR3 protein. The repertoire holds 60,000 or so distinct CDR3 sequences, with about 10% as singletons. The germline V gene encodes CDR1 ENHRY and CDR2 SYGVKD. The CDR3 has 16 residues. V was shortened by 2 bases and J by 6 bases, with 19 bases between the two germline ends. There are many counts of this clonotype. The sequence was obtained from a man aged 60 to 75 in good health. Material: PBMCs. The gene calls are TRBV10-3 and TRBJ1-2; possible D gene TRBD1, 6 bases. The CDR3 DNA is TGTGCCATCAGTGAGCTTCAGTTGACAGGAGGGAATGGCTACACCTTC. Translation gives CAISELQLTGGNGYTF.